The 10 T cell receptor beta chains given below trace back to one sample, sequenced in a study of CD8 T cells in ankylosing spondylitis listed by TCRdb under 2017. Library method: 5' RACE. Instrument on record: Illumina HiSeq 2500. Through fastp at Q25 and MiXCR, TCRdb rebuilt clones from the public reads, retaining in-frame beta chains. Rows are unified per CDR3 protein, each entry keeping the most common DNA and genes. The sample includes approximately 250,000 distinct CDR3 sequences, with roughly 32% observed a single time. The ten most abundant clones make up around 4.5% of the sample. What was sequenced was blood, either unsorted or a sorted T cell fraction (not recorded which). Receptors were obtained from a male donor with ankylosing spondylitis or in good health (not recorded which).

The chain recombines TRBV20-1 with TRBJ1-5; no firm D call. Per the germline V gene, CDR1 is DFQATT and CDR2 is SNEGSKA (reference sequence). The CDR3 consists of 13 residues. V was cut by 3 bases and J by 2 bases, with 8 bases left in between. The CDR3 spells CSASGRGNQPQHF. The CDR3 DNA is TGCAGTGCTAGCGGGCGAGGCAATCAGCCCCAGCATTTT.

The CDR3 spells CASSGGQSYGYTF. The DNA of the CDR3 is TGTGCCAGCAGTGGCGGACAGTCCTATGGCTACACCTTC. The chain is built from TRBV25-1 and TRBJ1-2; TRBD1 might be the D (6 bases). V lost 4 bases and J 4 bases, leaving 10 bases between the germline ends. In germline, CDR1 is MGHDK, CDR2 SYGVNS. The CDR3 extends over 13 amino acids.

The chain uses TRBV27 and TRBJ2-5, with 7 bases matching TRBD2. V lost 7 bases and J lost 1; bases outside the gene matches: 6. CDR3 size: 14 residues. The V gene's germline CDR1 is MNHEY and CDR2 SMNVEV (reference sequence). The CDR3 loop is CASMVAGIQETQYF. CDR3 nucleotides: TGTGCCAGCATGGTAGCGGGTATCCAAGAGACCCAGTACTTC.

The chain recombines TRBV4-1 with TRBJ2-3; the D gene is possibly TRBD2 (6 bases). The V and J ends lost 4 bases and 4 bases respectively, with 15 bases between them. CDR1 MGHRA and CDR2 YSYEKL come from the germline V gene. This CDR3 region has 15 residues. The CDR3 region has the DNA TGCGCCAGCAGCCCCCGGGAGAACCCCGCAGATACGCAGTATTTT. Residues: CASSPRENPADTQYF.

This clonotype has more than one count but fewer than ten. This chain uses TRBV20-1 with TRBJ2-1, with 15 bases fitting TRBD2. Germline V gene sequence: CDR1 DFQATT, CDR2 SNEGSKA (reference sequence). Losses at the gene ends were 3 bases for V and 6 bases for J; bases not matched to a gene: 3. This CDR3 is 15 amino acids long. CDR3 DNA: TGCAGTGCTAGGGGACTAGCGGGGGGCCTCAATGAGCAGTTCTTC. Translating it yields CSARGLAGGLNEQFF.

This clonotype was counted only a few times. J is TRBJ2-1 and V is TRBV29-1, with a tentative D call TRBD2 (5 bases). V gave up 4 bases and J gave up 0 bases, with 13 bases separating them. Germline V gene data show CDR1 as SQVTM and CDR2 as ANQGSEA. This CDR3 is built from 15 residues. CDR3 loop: CSVGDYLSSYNEQFF. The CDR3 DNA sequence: TGCAGCGTTGGTGACTACCTGAGCTCCTACAATGAGCAGTTCTTC.

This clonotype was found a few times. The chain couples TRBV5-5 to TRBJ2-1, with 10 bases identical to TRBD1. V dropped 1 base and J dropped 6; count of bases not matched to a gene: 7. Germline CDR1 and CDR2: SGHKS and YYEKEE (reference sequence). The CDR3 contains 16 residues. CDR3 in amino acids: CASSLWGQGIGNEQFF. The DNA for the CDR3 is TGTGCCAGCAGCTTGTGGGGACAGGGGATAGGCAATGAGCAGTTCTTC. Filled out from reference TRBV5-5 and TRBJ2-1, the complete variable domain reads DAGVTQSPTHLIKTRGQQVTLRCSPISGHKSVSWYQQVLGQGPQFIFQYYEKEERGRGNFPDRFSARQFPNYSSELNVNALLLGDSALYLCASSLWGQGIGNEQFFGPGTRLTVL.

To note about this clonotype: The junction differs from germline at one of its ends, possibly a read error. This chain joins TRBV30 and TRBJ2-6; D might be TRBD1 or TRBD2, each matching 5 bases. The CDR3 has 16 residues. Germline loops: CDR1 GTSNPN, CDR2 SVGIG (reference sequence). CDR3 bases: TGTGCCTGGAAATTGGGAGAGATCTCTGGGGCCAACGGCCTGACTTTC. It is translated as CAWKLGEISGANGLTF.

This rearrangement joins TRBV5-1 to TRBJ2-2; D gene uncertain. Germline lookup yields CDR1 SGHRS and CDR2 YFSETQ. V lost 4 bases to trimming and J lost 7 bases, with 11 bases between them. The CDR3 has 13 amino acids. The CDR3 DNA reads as TGCGCCAGCAGCCTCGAGGTTGGCGGGGAGCTGTTTTTT. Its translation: CASSLEVGGELFF.

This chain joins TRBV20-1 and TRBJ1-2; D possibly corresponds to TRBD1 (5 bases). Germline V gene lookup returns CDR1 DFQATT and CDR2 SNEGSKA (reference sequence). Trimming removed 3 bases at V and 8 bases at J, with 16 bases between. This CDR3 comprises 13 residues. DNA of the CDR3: TGCAGTGCTAGGGGGCGTCAGGTGGAAGGCTACACCTTC. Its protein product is CSARGRQVEGYTF.